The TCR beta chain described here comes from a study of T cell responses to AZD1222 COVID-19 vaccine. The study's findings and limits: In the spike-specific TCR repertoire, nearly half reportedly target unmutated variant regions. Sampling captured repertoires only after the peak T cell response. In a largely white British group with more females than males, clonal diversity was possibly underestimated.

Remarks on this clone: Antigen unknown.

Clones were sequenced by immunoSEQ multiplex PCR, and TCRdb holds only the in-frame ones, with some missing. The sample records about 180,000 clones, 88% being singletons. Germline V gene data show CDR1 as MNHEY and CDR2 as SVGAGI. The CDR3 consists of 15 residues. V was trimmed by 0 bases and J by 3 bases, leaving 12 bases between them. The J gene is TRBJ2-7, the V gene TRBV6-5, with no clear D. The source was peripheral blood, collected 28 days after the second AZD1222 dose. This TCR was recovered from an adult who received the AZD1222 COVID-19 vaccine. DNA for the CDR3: TGTGCCAGCAGTTACTCCAGCACTGGCTTCTACGAGCAGTACTTC. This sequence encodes CASSYSSTGFYEQYF.